The 26 T cell receptor beta chains presented below share a single source sample, sequenced in a study of radiotherapy plus CTLA-4 blockade in lung cancer. Data came from immunoSEQ multiplex PCR; TCRdb stores just in-frame clones and leaves some out. Found here are 35,000 to 45,000 clones, roughly 72% of them singletons; the top ten hold under 13%. Sequences were derived from peripheral blood, sampled from a patient treated with radiotherapy plus ipilimumab. The receptors were gathered from a human donor with non-small cell lung cancer who had stable disease on radiotherapy plus ipilimumab.

J is TRBJ2-1 and V is TRBV11-1; 7 bases line up with TRBD1. Germline CDR1 and CDR2: SGHAT and FQDESV (reference sequence). V was pared by 6 bases and J by 3 bases, with 11 bases of the junction left unmatched. CDR3 length equals 16 residues. The CDR3 DNA reads TGTGCCAGCAGTTCACGGATACAGGGGAACTACAATGAGCAGTTCTTC. It translates to CASSSRIQGNYNEQFF.

The chain couples TRBV7-8 to TRBJ1-5; unclear D gene. The CDR3 loop spans 13 amino acids. Germline values: CDR1 SGHVS, CDR2 FQNEAQ. V was shortened by 2 bases and J by 6 bases, with 8 bases between the two germline ends. The CDR3 DNA reads as TGTGCCAGCAGCTTAATCCGGAGTCAGCCCCAGCATTTT. Its translation is CASSLIRSQPQHF. Combining the CDR3 with reference TRBV7-8 and TRBJ1-5 gives the whole variable domain GAGVSQSPRYKVAKRGQDVALRCDPISGHVSLFWYQQALGQGPEFLTYFQNEAQLDKSGLPSDRFFAERPEGSVSTLKIQRTQQEDSAVYLCASSLIRSQPQHFGDGTRLSIL.

The DNA of the CDR3 is TGTGCCAGTAGTTCCTCCTCGGGACAGGGGGCAGGTCAGCCCCAGCATTTT. It is translated as CASSSSSGQGAGQPQHF. V gene TRBV19 combines with J gene TRBJ1-5; 12 bases map to TRBD1. CDR1 and CDR2 from the germline V gene are LNHDA and SQIVND (reference sequence). The CDR3 is 17 residues long. J lost 6 bases, V lost 5 bases, and 11 bases had no gene match.

The genes are TRBV6-6 and TRBJ2-7; 11 nucleotides align to TRBD1. Germline CDR1 and CDR2: MNHNY and SVGAGI (reference sequence). The CDR3 length is 12 residues. After removal of 10 bases from V and 5 bases from J, the junction contained 4 bases not matched to a gene. The CDR3 DNA follows: TGTGCCACGGACAGGGGGCTGAACGAGCAGTACTTC. The encoded protein is CATDRGLNEQYF.

The gene calls are TRBV19 and TRBJ2-3; no clear D. The length of the CDR3 is 15 residues. V shed 5 bases and J shed 0 bases, with 12 bases lying between them. Germline V lookup: CDR1 LNHDA, CDR2 SQIVND (reference sequence). The CDR3 loop reads CASSALGASTDTQYF. In DNA, the CDR3 is TGTGCCAGTAGTGCCCTCGGTGCTAGCACAGATACGCAGTATTTT. The entire variable domain, with the rest obtained from reference TRBV19 and TRBJ2-3, is as follows: DGGITQSPKYLFRKEGQNVTLSCEQNLNHDAMYWYRQDPGQGLRLIYYSQIVNDFQKGDIAEGYSVSREKKESFPLTVTSAQKNPTAFYLCASSALGASTDTQYFGPGTRLTVL.

This rearrangement joins TRBV5-6 to TRBJ1-6; D may be TRBD1 (6 bases). The CDR3 runs to 16 residues. Trimming shortened V by 1 base and J by 7 bases, and 15 bases separated the two germline ends. Germline CDR1 and CDR2: SGHDT and YYEEEE. Written as DNA, the CDR3 is TGTGCCAGCAGCTTGAGGGGGATCCAGGAAAATTCACCCCTCCACTTT. This sequence encodes CASSLRGIQENSPLHF. Full variable domain (remainder filled in from reference TRBV5-6 and TRBJ1-6): DAGVTQSPTHLIKTRGQQVTLRCSPKSGHDTVSWYQQALGQGPQFIFQYYEEEERQRGNFPDRFSGHQFPNYSSELNVNALLLGDSALYLCASSLRGIQENSPLHFGNGTRLTVT.

The chain is built from TRBV5-6 and TRBJ2-5, with 11 bases that match TRBD1. Germline trimming cut 5 bases from V and 4 bases from J; bases unmatched to any gene: 10. The CDR3 extends over 16 amino acids. Germline V CDR1 and CDR2: SGHDT, YYEEEE. This CDR3 reads CASRRLDRGLGETQYF. The CDR3 DNA reads as TGTGCCAGCAGAAGACTGGACAGGGGGCTAGGAGAGACCCAGTACTTC. Looking up the rest from reference TRBV5-6 and TRBJ2-5 gives the full variable domain: DAGVTQSPTHLIKTRGQQVTLRCSPKSGHDTVSWYQQALGQGPQFIFQYYEEEERQRGNFPDRFSGHQFPNYSSELNVNALLLGDSALYLCASRRLDRGLGETQYFGPGTRLLVL.

This clone was detected only a few times. The chain carries TRBV10-2 and TRBJ1-1; D is possibly TRBD1 (6 bases). The CDR3 has 14 residues. V gave up 8 bases and J gave up 2 bases, with 15 bases separating them. The germline CDR1 and CDR2 sequences are WSHSY and SAAADI. CDR3 sequence (DNA): TGCGCCAGCGGAGGGGGGAGGGTAAACACTGAAGCTTTCTTT. Protein: CASGGGRVNTEAFF.

This clone turned up a few times. The genes are TRBV6-5 and TRBJ1-1; 9 bases match TRBD1. Per germline, CDR1 MNHEY and CDR2 SVGAGI. The ends lost 2 bases at V and 5 bases at J; junction bases unmatched: 9. This CDR3 has 16 residues. Here the CDR3 DNA reads TGTGCCAGCAGTTACCGGATACAGGGGGCGAGGACTGAAGCTTTCTTT. Its translation is CASSYRIQGARTEAFF.

The chain links TRBV4-1 to TRBJ1-1; 7 positions match TRBD1. V dropped 2 bases and J dropped 0; count of bases not matched to a gene: 3. Germline loops: CDR1 MGHRA, CDR2 YSYEKL. The CDR3 is 15 residues long. The CDR3 region has the DNA TGCGCCAGCAGCCAACCGACAGGGATGAACACTGAAGCTTTCTTT. Protein sequence: CASSQPTGMNTEAFF.

CDR3 DNA sequence: TGTGCCAGCAGAAGCACAGGGGTTGGTGGCTACACCTTC. Its translation is CASRSTGVGGYTF. The V gene is TRBV6-5, the J gene TRBJ1-2; 7 bases fit TRBD1. Trimming cost V 6 bases and J 7 bases; bases outside gene matches: 8. The CDR3 has 13 residues. Looked up from germline, CDR1 is MNHEY and CDR2 is SVGAGI.

The rearrangement joins TRBV11-2 to TRBJ2-3; 7 positions match TRBD2. The germline V gene has CDR1 SGHAT and CDR2 FQNNGV. With 5 bases clipped from V and 2 bases from J, the junction kept 16 bases outside the gene matches. CDR3 length equals 18 residues. CDR3 in amino acids: CASSPGGGYGQPTDTQYF. CDR3 DNA: TGTGCCAGCAGCCCGGGCGGGGGTTACGGACAACCCACAGATACGCAGTATTTT.

The rearrangement joins TRBV4-3 to TRBJ1-5, with D possibly matching TRBD1 (5 bases). Germline lookup yields CDR1 LGHNA and CDR2 YSLEER. This CDR3 region has 13 residues. Trimming took 0 bases from V and 7 from J, leaving 7 bases between them. As DNA, the CDR3 is TGCGCCAGCAGCCAAGAGGAGGGGCAGCCCCAGCATTTT. It is translated as CASSQEEGQPQHF.

The rearrangement joins TRBV9 to TRBJ1-4; D gene uncertain. The CDR3 length is 16 residues. V was shortened by 4 bases and J by 6 bases, with 19 bases between the two germline ends. CDR1 is SGDLS, CDR2 YYNGEE, per germline. The CDR3 sequence: CASSPLQGLRDEKLFF. CDR3 DNA: TGTGCCAGCAGCCCACTTCAAGGACTTCGGGATGAAAAACTGTTTTTT.

This rearrangement joins TRBV7-3 to TRBJ2-3, with 8 nucleotides matching TRBD2. This CDR3 comprises 17 residues. V lost 4 bases and J lost 3; bases outside the gene matches: 12. In germline, CDR1 is SGHTA, CDR2 FQGTGA. CDR3 bases: TGTGCCAGCAGCTCTACTAGGGCGGGGGGTAGGACAGATACGCAGTATTTT. It specifies CASSSTRAGGRTDTQYF.

The chain couples TRBV19 to TRBJ1-1, with a possible D match to TRBD1 (6 bases). CDR3 length equals 16 residues. The V end lost 5 bases, the J end lost 5 bases, and 21 bases lay between the germline ends. Per germline, CDR1 LNHDA and CDR2 SQIVND (reference sequence). CDR3 loop: CASSVPGVTFGTEAFF. CDR3 sequence (DNA): TGTGCCAGTAGTGTACCAGGGGTAACCTTTGGAACTGAAGCTTTCTTT.

Turning to this clone: At the DNA level, this CDR3 is encoded by other sequences in the same sample as well. The rearrangement links TRBV7-9 to TRBJ2-1; 7 nucleotides agree with TRBD1. V was clipped by 5 bases and J by 7 bases; unmatched bases: 2. Per germline, CDR1 SEHNR and CDR2 FQNEAQ (reference sequence). There are 12 residues in the CDR3. The CDR3 region is CASSTTGNEQFF. For the CDR3, the DNA is TGTGCCAGCAGCACGACAGGGAATGAGCAGTTCTTC.

This clone was seen only once. The chain links TRBV11-3 to TRBJ2-2; D unresolved. Between the trimmed V and J ends, which lost 2 bases and 4 bases, there was a span of 5 bases. The CDR3 totals 13 residues. The V gene's germline CDR1 is SGHNT and CDR2 YENEEA. The CDR3 region is CASSLLSTGELFF. CDR3 bases: TGTGCCAGCAGCTTACTGAGCACCGGGGAGCTGTTTTTT.

This clone was counted between two and nine times. The CDR3 DNA reads TGTGCCAGCAGTTTAAGGCCTAGCGGATACGAGCAGTACTTC. Protein: CASSLRPSGYEQYF. V and J are TRBV27 and TRBJ2-7; 7 positions agree with TRBD2. The germline V gene has CDR1 MNHEY and CDR2 SMNVEV (reference sequence). The CDR3 extends over 14 amino acids. The V and J ends lost 2 bases and 4 bases, in that order; junction bases with no gene match: 5.

This clone appeared once. The genes are TRBV5-1 and TRBJ2-5, with 7 bases identical to TRBD1. This CDR3 is 15 amino acids long. In germline, CDR1 is SGHRS, CDR2 YFSETQ. V gave up 5 bases and J gave up 1 base; unmatched junction bases: 8. For the CDR3, the DNA is TGCGCCAGCAGTTCCGGACAGGAACCCCAAGAGACCCAGTACTTC. Translation gives CASSSGQEPQETQYF.

V gene TRBV11-1 combines with J gene TRBJ2-1, with 8 bases that match TRBD2. The CDR3 is 14 amino acids. From germline, CDR1 is SGHAT and CDR2 FQDESV (reference sequence). Trimming removed 6 bases from V and 9 bases from J; junction bases left unmatched: 10. The CDR3 DNA reads as TGTGCCAGCAGGTCAACTTCGGGGGGGCGTGAGCAGTTCTTC. Residues: CASRSTSGGREQFF.

CDR3 DNA sequence: TGTGCCAGTAGGAGGGAGACTAGCGGGGGGACTGAGCAGTTCTTC. Translating it yields CASRRETSGGTEQFF. The chain joins TRBV19 to TRBJ2-1; 13 nucleotides align to TRBD2. Looked up from germline, CDR1 is LNHDA and CDR2 is SQIVND (reference sequence). Germline trimming cut 6 bases from V and 9 bases from J; bases unmatched to any gene: 8. The CDR3 consists of 15 residues. The full variable domain, with the rest looked up from reference TRBV19 and TRBJ2-1, is DGGITQSPKYLFRKEGQNVTLSCEQNLNHDAMYWYRQDPGQGLRLIYYSQIVNDFQKGDIAEGYSVSREKKESFPLTVTSAQKNPTAFYLCASRRETSGGTEQFFGPGTRLTVL.

The CDR3 DNA is TGCGCCAGCAGCCCACTAGGGACAGGGAGGGTCGGCTACACCTTC. Translated: CASSPLGTGRVGYTF. The chain is built from TRBV4-1 and TRBJ1-2; 9 bases are a match to TRBD1. The V segment lost 4 bases and the J segment 8 bases; nucleotides outside the gene matches: 11. Germline loops: CDR1 MGHRA, CDR2 YSYEKL. The CDR3 sequence is 15 residues long.

V gene TRBV4-3 combines with J gene TRBJ2-7; 12 bases line up with TRBD2. The CDR3 spans 17 residues. Germline values: CDR1 LGHNA, CDR2 YSLEER. J gave up 7 bases and V 0 bases, and 10 bases lay outside the gene matches. Here the CDR3 reads CASSQDVTSGGLWEQYF. CDR3 coding DNA: TGCGCCAGCAGCCAAGACGTGACTAGCGGGGGCCTCTGGGAGCAGTACTTC.

A few counts support this clone. The sample carries other DNA sequences with the same CDR3. The CDR3 here is CAISRDRGDYGYTF. CDR3 in DNA: TGTGCCATCAGCCGGGACAGGGGGGACTATGGCTACACCTTC. The J gene is TRBJ1-2, the V gene TRBV10-3; 11 bases match TRBD1. With V trimmed by 6 bases and J by 3 bases, 3 bases remained unmatched. CDR3 length: 14 amino acids. In germline, CDR1 is ENHRY, CDR2 SYGVKD.

The V call is TRBV29-1, the J call TRBJ1-2, with D unclear. Germline V gene lookup returns CDR1 SQVTM and CDR2 ANQGSEA. The germline V and J ends were trimmed by 3 bases and 4 bases, with 9 bases remaining between them. This CDR3 has 12 residues. CDR3 sequence reads: CSVEEGAYGYTF. Written as DNA, the CDR3 is TGCAGCGTTGAGGAGGGAGCCTATGGCTACACCTTC.